This T cell receptor beta chain was identified during a study of technical replicates of blood from four donors. Sequenced by immunoSEQ multiplex PCR; TCRdb stores in-frame clones only, minus some. Among around 68,000 clones, 91% were seen once, and the ten largest hold about 0.36%. The ends were cut back, 4 bases at V and 3 bases at J, with 20 bases in the middle. Germline CDR1 is SGHRS and CDR2 is YFSETQ. The CDR3 has 17 amino acids. This TCR derives from a human donor in good health. Some clones in this sample may be carry-over from other donors' samples. The V call is TRBV5-1, the J call TRBJ2-1, with D unresolved. Sequences were obtained from T cells isolated from PBMCs. The DNA for the CDR3 is TGCGCCAGCAGCCGTCAATCCGCAGGCGTACTCTACAATGAGCAGTTCTTC. Encoded protein: CASSRQSAGVLYNEQFF.